Listed below are T cell receptor beta chains from one sample, sequenced in a study of cytomegalovirus exposure and HLA in healthy donors. Only in-frame clones appear in the TCRdb table, and some are missing; sequencing was by immunoSEQ multiplex PCR. The sample has approximately 140,000 clones. Sequences were obtained from PBMCs. Receptors originate from a woman aged 40-49 years in good health and CMV-seronegative. Each CDR3 is given with its conserved first and last residue. A D gene is named only where the DNA matches it firmly.

v_call,j_call,d_call,cdr3_aa,cdr3_nt
TRBV10-3,TRBJ2-3,TRBD2,CAISELAGGTDTQYF,TGTGCCATCAGTGAACTAGCGGGGGGGACAGATACGCAGTATTTT
TRBV9,TRBJ2-3,NA,CASSEGRGGDPDTQYF,TGTGCCAGCAGCGAAGGTAGGGGCGGGGACCCAGATACGCAGTATTTT
TRBV11-2,TRBJ1-2,NA,CASSLTGNGYTF,TGTGCCAGCAGCTTAACGGGGAATGGCTACACCTTC
TRBV18,TRBJ2-7,NA,CASSPEAYEQYF,TGTGCCAGCTCACCCGAGGCCTACGAGCAGTACTTC
TRBV2,TRBJ2-5,TRBD2,CASRGTSGGRETQYF,TGTGCCAGCAGAGGGACTAGCGGGGGGCGGGAGACCCAGTACTTC
TRBV27,TRBJ1-6,NA,CASSLGYSNSPLHF,TGTGCCAGCAGTTTAGGTTACAGTAATTCACCCCTCCACTTT
TRBV5-1,TRBJ1-1,TRBD1,CASRQGQSNTEAFF,TGCGCCAGTCGGCAGGGACAGTCGAACACTGAAGCTTTCTTT
TRBV7-9,TRBJ1-6,NA,CASSLSGQGNSPLHF,TGTGCCAGCAGCTTATCGGGCCAGGGGAATTCACCCCTCCACTTT
TRBV7-2,TRBJ2-1,TRBD2,CASSRTLAGGSEQFF,TGTGCCAGCAGCCGAACTCTAGCGGGGGGTAGCGAGCAGTTCTTC
TRBV6-6,TRBJ1-2,TRBD1,CASSYLGQGASYGYTF,TGTGCCAGCAGTTACCTGGGACAGGGCGCCTCATATGGCTACACCTTC
TRBV29-1,TRBJ2-3,TRBD2,CSVDSSGGADTQYF,TGCAGCGTTGATAGTAGCGGGGGAGCAGATACGCAGTATTTT
TRBV19,TRBJ2-7,TRBD2,CASSITLAGEYYEQYF,TGTGCCAGTAGTATAACCCTAGCGGGGGAGTACTACGAGCAGTACTTC
TRBV7-2,TRBJ1-2,NA,CASSVVRAGEGYTF,TGTGCCAGCAGCGTAGTCAGGGCGGGGGAGGGCTACACCTTC
TRBV5-1,TRBJ1-4,TRBD1,CASSLGQGAGNGEKLFF,TGCGCCAGCAGCTTGGGTCAGGGGGCGGGAAACGGAGAAAAACTGTTTTTT
TRBV5-6,TRBJ1-6,NA,CASSADSRRSPLHF,TGTGCCAGCAGCGCGGACAGTCGTCGCTCACCCCTCCACTTT
TRBV28,TRBJ2-3,TRBD1,CASSLGRGDRGMDTQYF,TGTGCCAGCAGTTTAGGGCGTGGGGACAGGGGTATGGATACGCAGTATTTT
TRBV15,TRBJ1-3,NA,CATSRPRFSAGNTIYF,TGTGCCACCAGCAGGCCCAGATTTTCTGCTGGAAACACCATATATTTT
TRBV7-6,TRBJ2-2,TRBD2,CASSLGTSGAGELFF,TGTGCCAGCAGCTTAGGGACTAGCGGGGCCGGGGAGCTGTTTTTT
TRBV25-1,TRBJ2-7,TRBD2,CASGGLVSYEQYF,TGTGCCAGCGGGGGACTAGTCTCCTACGAGCAGTACTTC
TRBV9,TRBJ2-5,NA,CASSINPSRETQYF,TGTGCCAGCAGCATTAACCCGTCCCGGGAGACCCAGTACTTC
TRBV7-6,TRBJ2-1,NA,CASSLEVGSSSYNEQFF,TGTGCCAGCAGCTTAGAGGTCGGGTCTAGCTCCTACAATGAGCAGTTCTTC
TRBV7-6,TRBJ2-2,TRBD2,CASSLTASGGSNTGELFF,TGTGCCAGCAGCTTAACGGCTAGCGGGGGTTCGAACACCGGGGAGCTGTTTTTT
TRBV27,TRBJ1-5,NA,CASRTDTHSNQPQHF,TGTGCCAGCAGGACCGACACCCATAGCAATCAGCCCCAGCATTTT
TRBV29-1,TRBJ1-4,TRBD1,CSALTGEKLFF,TGCAGCGCCTTGACAGGGGAAAAACTGTTTTTT
TRBV4-1,TRBJ2-2,TRBD2,CASSQGLAGTGELFF,TGCGCCAGCAGCCAGGGACTAGCGGGGACCGGGGAGCTGTTTTTT
TRBV27,TRBJ2-1,TRBD2,CASSSATSGGPYNEQFF,TGTGCCAGCAGTTCCGCGACTAGCGGGGGGCCCTACAATGAGCAGTTCTTC
TRBV5-1,TRBJ1-2,NA,CASSSPRSLYGYTF,TGCGCCAGCAGCTCGCCTCGGTCTCTCTATGGCTACACCTTC
TRBV5-6,TRBJ1-6,TRBD1,CASSSGTGGRSLHF,TGTGCCAGCAGCTCGGGGACAGGGGGCCGATCCCTCCACTTT
TRBV5-4,TRBJ1-3,TRBD1,CASSSTGQGHGNTIYF,TGTGCCAGCAGTTCTACGGGACAGGGACATGGAAACACCATATATTTT
TRBV19,TRBJ1-5,NA,CASKPPNQPQHF,TGTGCCAGTAAGCCGCCCAATCAGCCCCAGCATTTT
TRBV6-5,TRBJ1-2,NA,CASSYLRGGHGYTF,TGTGCCAGCAGTTATCTCCGGGGTGGCCATGGCTACACCTTC
TRBV7-6,TRBJ2-7,NA,CASSPQAHYEQYF,TGTGCCAGCAGCCCTCAGGCGCACTACGAGCAGTACTTC
TRBV2,TRBJ1-2,TRBD1,CASSLSQGAGGYTF,TGTGCCAGCAGTTTATCACAGGGGGCGGGTGGCTACACCTTC
TRBV27,TRBJ2-1,TRBD2,CASSFRVGASGEQFF,TGTGCCAGCAGTTTTAGGGTTGGGGCTAGCGGGGAGCAGTTCTTC
TRBV7-9,TRBJ1-5,NA,CASSPPDQPQHF,TGTGCCAGCAGCCCCCCCGATCAGCCCCAGCATTTT
TRBV6-1,TRBJ1-5,NA,CASSEAIPILTNQPQHF,TGTGCCAGCAGTGAAGCTATCCCCATTCTAACCAATCAGCCCCAGCATTTT
TRBV18,TRBJ1-1,NA,CASSPALDTEAFF,TGTGCCAGCTCACCGGCTTTGGACACTGAAGCTTTCTTT
TRBV7-2,TRBJ2-7,NA,CASSGHVYEQYF,TGTGCCAGCAGCGGGCATGTTTACGAGCAGTACTTC
TRBV9,TRBJ1-2,NA,CASSPGGLEGYGYTF,TGTGCCAGCAGCCCCGGAGGTTTAGAGGGTTATGGCTACACCTTC
TRBV6-6,TRBJ1-1,NA,CASKEVGNTEAFF,TGTGCCAGCAAAGAGGTGGGGAACACTGAAGCTTTCTTT
TRBV7-2,TRBJ1-2,NA,CASSSHGGYGYTF,TGTGCCAGCAGCTCTCACGGGGGCTATGGCTACACCTTC
TRBV27,TRBJ1-5,NA,CASSLRISTGLLQPQHF,TGTGCCAGCAGTTTACGAATTTCTACAGGTCTCCTTCAGCCCCAGCATTTT
TRBV7-2,TRBJ2-7,NA,CASTATAGQQYF,TGTGCCAGCACCGCCACCGCGGGCCAGCAGTACTTC
TRBV15,TRBJ1-1,NA,CATSRAQGSVTEAFF,TGTGCCACCAGCAGAGCTCAGGGAAGTGTCACTGAAGCTTTCTTT
TRBV19,TRBJ1-2,TRBD1,CASRPTGGSGYTF,TGTGCCAGTAGGCCAACAGGGGGCTCTGGCTACACCTTC
TRBV5-1,TRBJ1-4,NA,CASSLTIKGSTNEKLFF,TGCGCCAGCAGCTTGACAATCAAGGGGTCAACTAATGAAAAACTGTTTTTT
TRBV6-1,TRBJ1-3,TRBD1,CASSVYPTGGSGNTIYF,TGTGCCAGCAGTGTTTACCCGACAGGGGGCTCTGGAAACACCATATATTTT